This is a list of T cell receptor beta chains from one sample in a study of T cells in Graves' hyperthyroidism and ophthalmopathy. TCRdb reprocessed the multiplex PCR reads via MiXCR and lists one record per CDR3 protein. Of approximately 330,000 distinct CDR3 sequences in the sample, roughly 13% were seen once. The sample was blood. The origin of the receptors is a middle-aged woman with Graves' ophthalmopathy. CDR3s leave out the opening cysteine and the closing phenylalanine or tryptophan. The D gene is left open where the match is weak. Clone size is stated in some rows and not others, as once, few, many or a class when expanded.

size: many
V: TRBV30
D: NA
CDR3: AWSEGVVDTQY

size: NA
V: TRBV27
D: TRBD2
CDR3: ASSLVGGAYNEQF

size: few
V: TRBV19
D: TRBD1
CDR3: ASSIFDRGVQPQH

size: NA
V: TRBV7-9
D: NA
CDR3: ASSTPSGTGRGDTQY

size: many
V: TRBV11-2
D: NA
CDR3: ASSNQGSPYEQY

size: NA
V: TRBV30
D: NA
CDR3: ACQVGGDTGELF

size: few
V: TRBV19
D: NA
CDR3: ASSIWQGLNTGELF

size: medium-sized
V: TRBV27
D: NA
CDR3: ASSISPGGLNEQY

size: many
V: TRBV5-1
D: TRBD1
CDR3: ASSGQGIDEQF

size: few
V: TRBV20-1
D: TRBD2
CDR3: SASQTSGTNEQF

size: many
V: TRBV2
D: NA
CDR3: ASQGLGQSNTEAF

size: many
V: TRBV6-5
D: NA
CDR3: ASSYYGGTGTRETQY

size: many
V: TRBV3-1
D: NA
CDR3: ASSQQTGGTETQY

size: NA
V: TRBV20-1
D: NA
CDR3: SARNRRRITDTQY